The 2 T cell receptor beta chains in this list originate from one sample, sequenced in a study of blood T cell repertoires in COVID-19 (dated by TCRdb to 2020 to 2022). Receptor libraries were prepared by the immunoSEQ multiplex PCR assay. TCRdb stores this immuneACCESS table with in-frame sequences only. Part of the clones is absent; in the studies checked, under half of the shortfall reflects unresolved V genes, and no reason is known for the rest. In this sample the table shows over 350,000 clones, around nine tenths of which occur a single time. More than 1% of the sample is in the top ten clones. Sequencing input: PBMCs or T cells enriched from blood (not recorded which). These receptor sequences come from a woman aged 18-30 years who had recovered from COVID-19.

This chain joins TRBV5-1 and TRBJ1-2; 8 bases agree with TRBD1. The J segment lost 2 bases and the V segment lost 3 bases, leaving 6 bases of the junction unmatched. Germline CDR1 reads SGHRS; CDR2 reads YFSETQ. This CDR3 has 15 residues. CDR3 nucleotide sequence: TGCGCCAGCAGCTCTAGGACAGGGCCGAACTATGGCTACACCTTC. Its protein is CASSSRTGPNYGYTF. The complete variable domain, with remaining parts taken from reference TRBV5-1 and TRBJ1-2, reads KAGVTQTPRYLIKTRGQQVTLSCSPISGHRSVSWYQQTPGQGLQFLFEYFSETQRNKGNFPGRFSGRQFSNSRSEMNVSTLELGDSALYLCASSSRTGPNYGYTFGSGTRLTVV.

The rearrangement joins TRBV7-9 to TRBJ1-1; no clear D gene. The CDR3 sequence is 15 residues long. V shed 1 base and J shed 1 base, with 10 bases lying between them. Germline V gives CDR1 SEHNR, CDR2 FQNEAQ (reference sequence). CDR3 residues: CASSLEPRENTEAFF. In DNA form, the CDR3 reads TGTGCCAGCAGCTTAGAACCACGGGAGAACACTGAAGCTTTCTTT.